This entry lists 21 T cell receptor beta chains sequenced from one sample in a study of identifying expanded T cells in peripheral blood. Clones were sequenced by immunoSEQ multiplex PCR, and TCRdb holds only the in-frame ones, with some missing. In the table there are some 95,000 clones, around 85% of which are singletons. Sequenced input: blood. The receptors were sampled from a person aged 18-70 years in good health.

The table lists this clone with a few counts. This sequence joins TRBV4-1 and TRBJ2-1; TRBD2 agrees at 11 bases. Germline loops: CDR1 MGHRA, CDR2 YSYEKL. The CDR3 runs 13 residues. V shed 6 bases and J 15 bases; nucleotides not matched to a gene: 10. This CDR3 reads CASRDVLAGVVFF. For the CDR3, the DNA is TGCGCCAGCAGAGACGTACTAGCGGGGGTAGTGTTCTTC.

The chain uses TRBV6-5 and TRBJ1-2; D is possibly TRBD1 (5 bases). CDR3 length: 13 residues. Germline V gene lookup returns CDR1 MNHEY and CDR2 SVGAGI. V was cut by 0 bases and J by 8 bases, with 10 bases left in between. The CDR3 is CASSYSGTRGYTF. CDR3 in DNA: TGTGCCAGCAGTTACTCGGGGACGAGAGGCTACACCTTC.

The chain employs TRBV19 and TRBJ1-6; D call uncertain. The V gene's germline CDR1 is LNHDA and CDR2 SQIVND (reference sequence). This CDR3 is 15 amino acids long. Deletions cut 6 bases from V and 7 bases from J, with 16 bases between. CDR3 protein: CASRWERNGNSPLHF. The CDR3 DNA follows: TGTGCCAGTAGGTGGGAACGGAACGGCAATTCACCCCTCCACTTT.

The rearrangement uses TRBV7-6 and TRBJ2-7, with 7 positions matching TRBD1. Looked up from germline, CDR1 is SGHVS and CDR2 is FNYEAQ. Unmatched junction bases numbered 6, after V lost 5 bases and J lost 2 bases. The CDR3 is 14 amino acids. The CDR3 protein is CASSPTGQAYEQYF. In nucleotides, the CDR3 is TGTGCCAGCAGCCCGACTGGACAGGCCTACGAGCAGTACTTC.

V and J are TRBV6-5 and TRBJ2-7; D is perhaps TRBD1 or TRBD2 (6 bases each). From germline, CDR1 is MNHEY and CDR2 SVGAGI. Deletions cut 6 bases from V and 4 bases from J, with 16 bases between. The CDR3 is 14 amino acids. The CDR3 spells CASRNSRGVYEQYF. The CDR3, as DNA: TGTGCCAGCAGAAACTCGAGGGGGGTTTACGAGCAGTACTTC.

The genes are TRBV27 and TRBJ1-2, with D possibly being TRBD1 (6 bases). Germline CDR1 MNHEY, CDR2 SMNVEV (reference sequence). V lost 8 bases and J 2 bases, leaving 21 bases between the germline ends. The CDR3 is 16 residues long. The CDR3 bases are TGTGCCAGCTCTCGGCAAACAGGGCTGGGGAACTATGGCTACACCTTC. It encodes CASSRQTGLGNYGYTF.

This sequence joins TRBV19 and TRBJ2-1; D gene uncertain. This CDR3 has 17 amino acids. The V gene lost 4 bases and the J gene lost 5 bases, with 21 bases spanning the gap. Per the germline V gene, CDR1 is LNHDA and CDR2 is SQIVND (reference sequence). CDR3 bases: TGTGCCAGTAGTACTCCCTTCGTATTTATGGATGACAATGAGCAGTTCTTC. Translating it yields CASSTPFVFMDDNEQFF.

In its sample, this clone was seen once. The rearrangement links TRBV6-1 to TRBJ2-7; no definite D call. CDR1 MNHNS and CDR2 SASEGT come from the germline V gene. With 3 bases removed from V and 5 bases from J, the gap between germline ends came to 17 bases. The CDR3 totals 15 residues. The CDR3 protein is CASSETLSRVHEQYF. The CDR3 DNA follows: TGTGCCAGCAGTGAGACCCTTTCACGGGTTCACGAGCAGTACTTC.

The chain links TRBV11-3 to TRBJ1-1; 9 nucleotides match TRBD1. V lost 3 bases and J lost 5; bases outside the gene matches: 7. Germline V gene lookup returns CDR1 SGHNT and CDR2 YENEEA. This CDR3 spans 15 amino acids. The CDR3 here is CASSFAGTGNTEAFF. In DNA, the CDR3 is TGTGCCAGCAGCTTCGCCGGGACAGGGAATACTGAAGCTTTCTTT. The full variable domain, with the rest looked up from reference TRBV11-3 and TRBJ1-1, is EAGVVQSPRYKIIEKKQPVAFWCNPISGHNTLYWYLQNLGQGPELLIRYENEEAVDDSQLPKDRFSAERLKGVDSTLKIQPAELGDSAVYLCASSFAGTGNTEAFFGQGTRLTVV.

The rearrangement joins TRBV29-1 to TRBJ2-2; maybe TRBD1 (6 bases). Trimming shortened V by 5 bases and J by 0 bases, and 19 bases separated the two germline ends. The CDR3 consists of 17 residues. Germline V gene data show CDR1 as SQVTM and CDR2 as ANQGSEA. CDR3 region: CSVYSGAQGSNTGELFF. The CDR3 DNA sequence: TGCAGCGTTTACTCAGGGGCCCAGGGATCGAACACCGGGGAGCTGTTTTTT.

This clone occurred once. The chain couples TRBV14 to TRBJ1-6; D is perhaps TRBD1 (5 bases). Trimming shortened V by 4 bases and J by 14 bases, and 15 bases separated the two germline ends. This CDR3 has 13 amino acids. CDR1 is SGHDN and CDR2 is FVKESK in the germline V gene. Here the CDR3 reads CASSLLDGGALHF. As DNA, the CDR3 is TGTGCCAGCAGCCTACTGGACGGGGGGGCCCTCCACTTT.

CDR3 sequence (DNA): TGTGCCACCCCGGGAGGTAAATTCTCTGGGGCCAACGTCCTGACTTTC. This codes for CATPGGKFSGANVLTF. The gene calls are TRBV5-8 and TRBJ2-6; 7 positions match TRBD2. The CDR3 is 16 amino acids. Looked up from germline, CDR1 is SGHTS and CDR2 is YDEGEE. V lost 9 bases and J lost 0; bases outside the gene matches: 9.

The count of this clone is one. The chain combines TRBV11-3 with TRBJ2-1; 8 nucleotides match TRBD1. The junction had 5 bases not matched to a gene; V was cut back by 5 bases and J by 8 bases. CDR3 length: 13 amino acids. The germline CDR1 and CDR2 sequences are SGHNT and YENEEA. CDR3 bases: TGTGCCAGCAGCCGGACAGGGATTGATGAGCAGTTCTTC. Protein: CASSRTGIDEQFF.

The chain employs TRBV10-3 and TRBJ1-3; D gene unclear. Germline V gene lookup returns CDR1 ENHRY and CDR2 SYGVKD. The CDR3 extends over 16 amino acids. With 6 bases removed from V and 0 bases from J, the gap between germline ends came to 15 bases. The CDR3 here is CAIRDPTGSSGNTIYF. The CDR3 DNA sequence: TGTGCCATCAGAGACCCCACCGGAAGCTCTGGAAACACCATATATTTT.

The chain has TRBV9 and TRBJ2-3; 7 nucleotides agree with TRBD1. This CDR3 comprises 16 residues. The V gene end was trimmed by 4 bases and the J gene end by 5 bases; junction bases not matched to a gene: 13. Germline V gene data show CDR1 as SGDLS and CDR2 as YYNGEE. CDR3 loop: CASSPWDRWDRDTQYF. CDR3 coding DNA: TGTGCCAGCAGCCCCTGGGACCGGTGGGACAGAGATACGCAGTATTTT.

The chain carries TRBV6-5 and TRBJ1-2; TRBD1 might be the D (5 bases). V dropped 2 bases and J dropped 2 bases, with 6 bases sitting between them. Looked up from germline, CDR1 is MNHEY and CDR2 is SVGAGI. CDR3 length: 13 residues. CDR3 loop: CASSYGHNYGYTF. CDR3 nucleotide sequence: TGTGCCAGCAGTTACGGACACAACTATGGCTACACCTTC.

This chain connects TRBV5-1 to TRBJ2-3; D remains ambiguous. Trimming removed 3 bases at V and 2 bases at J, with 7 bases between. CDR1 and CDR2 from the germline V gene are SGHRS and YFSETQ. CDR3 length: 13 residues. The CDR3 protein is CASSSSLTDTQYF. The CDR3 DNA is TGCGCCAGCAGCTCATCCCTCACAGATACGCAGTATTTT.

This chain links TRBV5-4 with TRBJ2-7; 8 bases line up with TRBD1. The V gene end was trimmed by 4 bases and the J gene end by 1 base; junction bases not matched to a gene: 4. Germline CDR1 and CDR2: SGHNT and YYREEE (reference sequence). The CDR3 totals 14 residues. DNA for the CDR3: TGTGCCAGCAGCCCCCGGACAGGGTCCTACGAGCAGTACTTC. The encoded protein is CASSPRTGSYEQYF.

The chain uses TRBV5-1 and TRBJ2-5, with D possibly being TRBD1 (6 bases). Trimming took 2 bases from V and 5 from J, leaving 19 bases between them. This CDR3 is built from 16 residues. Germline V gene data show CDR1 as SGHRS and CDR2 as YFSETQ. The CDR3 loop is CASSFQGSELGETQYF. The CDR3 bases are TGCGCCAGCAGCTTCCAGGGGTCTGAATTAGGGGAGACCCAGTACTTC.

CDR3 region: CASSSRLAGGPAEQFF. Written as DNA, the CDR3 is TGTGCCAGCAGCTCTAGACTAGCGGGGGGGCCTGCTGAGCAGTTCTTC. This rearrangement joins TRBV11-2 to TRBJ2-1; 14 nucleotides agree with TRBD2. CDR3 size: 16 residues. In germline, CDR1 is SGHAT, CDR2 FQNNGV. The V segment lost 4 bases and the J segment 9 bases; nucleotides outside the gene matches: 8.

The CDR3 DNA follows: TGTGCCAGCAGTTATGCGGGGGCTCGCAACGAGCAGTACTTC. Translating gives CASSYAGARNEQYF. V and J are TRBV6-5 and TRBJ2-7; D possibly corresponds to TRBD2 (7 bases). CDR1 is MNHEY and CDR2 is SVGAGI in the germline V gene. The germline V and J ends were trimmed by 3 bases and 5 bases, with 14 bases remaining between them. CDR3 length equals 14 residues.